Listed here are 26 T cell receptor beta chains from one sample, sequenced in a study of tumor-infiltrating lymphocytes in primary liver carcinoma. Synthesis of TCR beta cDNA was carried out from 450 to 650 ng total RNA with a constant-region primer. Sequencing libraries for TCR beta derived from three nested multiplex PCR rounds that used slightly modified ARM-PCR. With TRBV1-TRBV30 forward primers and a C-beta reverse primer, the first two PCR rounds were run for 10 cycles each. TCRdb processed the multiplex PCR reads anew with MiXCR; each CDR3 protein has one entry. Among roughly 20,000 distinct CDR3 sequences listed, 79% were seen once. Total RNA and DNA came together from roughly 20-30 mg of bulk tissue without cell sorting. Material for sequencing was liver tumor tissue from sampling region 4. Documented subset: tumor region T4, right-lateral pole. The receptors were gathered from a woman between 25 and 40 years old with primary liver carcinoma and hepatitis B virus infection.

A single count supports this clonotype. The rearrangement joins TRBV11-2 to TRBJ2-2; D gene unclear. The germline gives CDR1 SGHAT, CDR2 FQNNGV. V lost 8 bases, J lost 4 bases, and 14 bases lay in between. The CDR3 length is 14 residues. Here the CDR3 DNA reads TGTGCCAGCGACATAGATTTCCTCACCGGGGAGCTGTTTTTT. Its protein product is CASDIDFLTGELFF.

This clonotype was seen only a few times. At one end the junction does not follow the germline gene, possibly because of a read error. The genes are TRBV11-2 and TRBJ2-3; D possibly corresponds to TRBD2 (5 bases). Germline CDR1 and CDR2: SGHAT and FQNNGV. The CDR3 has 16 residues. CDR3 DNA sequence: TGTGCCAGCAGCCCTGGGGAGACGTCGAGCACAGATATGCAGTATTTT. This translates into CASSPGETSSTDMQYF.

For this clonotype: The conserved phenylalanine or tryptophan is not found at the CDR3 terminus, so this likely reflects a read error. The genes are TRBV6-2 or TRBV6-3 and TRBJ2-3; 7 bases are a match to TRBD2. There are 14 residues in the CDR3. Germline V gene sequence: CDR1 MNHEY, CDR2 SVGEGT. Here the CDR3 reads CTSKTAGASDTQYL. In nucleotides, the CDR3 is TGTACCAGTAAGACGGCGGGAGCATCAGATACGCAGTATCTT.

The CDR3, as DNA: TGCAGCGTTGCCCATTGGCGTGGCGACTACACCTTC. Protein sequence: CSVAHWRGDYTF. V usage is TRBV29-1 and J usage is TRBJ1-2, with D hard to call. V dropped 4 bases and J dropped 10 bases, with 16 bases sitting between them. This CDR3 region has 12 residues. CDR1 and CDR2 (germline): SQVTM, ANQGSEA.

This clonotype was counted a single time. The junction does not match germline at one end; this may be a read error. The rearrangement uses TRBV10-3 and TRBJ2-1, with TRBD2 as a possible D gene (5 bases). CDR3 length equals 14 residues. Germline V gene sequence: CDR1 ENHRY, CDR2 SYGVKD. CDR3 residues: CTVSPTATRDEEFF. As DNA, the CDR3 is TGTACCGTCAGTCCCACGGCGACCCGGGATGAGGAGTTCTTC.

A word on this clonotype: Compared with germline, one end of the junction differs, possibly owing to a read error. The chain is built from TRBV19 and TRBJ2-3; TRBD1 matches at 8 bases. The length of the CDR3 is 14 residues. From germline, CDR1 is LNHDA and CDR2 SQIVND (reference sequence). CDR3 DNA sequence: TGTGCCATTAGTACCGGACAGGGCACAAATACGCAGTATTTT. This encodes CAISTGQGTNTQYF.

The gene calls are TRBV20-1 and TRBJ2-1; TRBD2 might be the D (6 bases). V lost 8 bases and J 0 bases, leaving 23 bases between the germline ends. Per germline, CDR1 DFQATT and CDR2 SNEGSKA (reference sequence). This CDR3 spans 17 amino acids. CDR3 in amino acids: CSTPAGGLPSSYNEQFF. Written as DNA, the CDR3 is TGCAGTACCCCAGCGGGTGGGCTACCGAGCTCCTACAATGAGCAGTTCTTC.

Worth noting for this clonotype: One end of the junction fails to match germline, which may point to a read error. The CDR3: CVWSVDRGTGYTF. Here the CDR3 DNA reads TGTGTCTGGAGTGTGGATCGGGGTACTGGCTACACCTTC. The rearrangement joins TRBV30 to TRBJ1-2, with D hard to call. The CDR3 consists of 13 residues. Germline values: CDR1 GTSNPN, CDR2 SVGIG (reference sequence).

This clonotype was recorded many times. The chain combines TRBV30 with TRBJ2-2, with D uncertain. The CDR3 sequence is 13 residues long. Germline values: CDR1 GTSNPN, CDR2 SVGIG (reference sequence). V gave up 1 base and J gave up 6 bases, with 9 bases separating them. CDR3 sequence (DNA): TGTGCCTGGAGTGGGTTGTTCTCCGGGGAGCTGTTTTTT. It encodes CAWSGLFSGELFF.

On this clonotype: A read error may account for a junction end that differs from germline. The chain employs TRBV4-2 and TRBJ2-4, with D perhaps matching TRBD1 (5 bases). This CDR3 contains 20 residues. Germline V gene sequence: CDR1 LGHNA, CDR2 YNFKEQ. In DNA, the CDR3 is TGCGCCAGCAGCCAAGAATGGGGTCAGGGTGTTCCTCTAGCCAAAAACATTCAGTACTTC. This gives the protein CASSQEWGQGVPLAKNIQYF.

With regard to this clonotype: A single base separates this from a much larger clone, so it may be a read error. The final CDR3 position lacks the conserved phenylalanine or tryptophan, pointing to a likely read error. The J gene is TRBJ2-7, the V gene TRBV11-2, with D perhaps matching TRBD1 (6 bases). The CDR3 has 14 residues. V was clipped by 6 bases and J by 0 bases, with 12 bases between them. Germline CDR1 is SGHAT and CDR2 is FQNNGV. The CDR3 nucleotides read TGTGCCAGCAGACGGGACACCTTCTCCTACGAGCAGTACTTA. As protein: CASRRDTFSYEQYL.

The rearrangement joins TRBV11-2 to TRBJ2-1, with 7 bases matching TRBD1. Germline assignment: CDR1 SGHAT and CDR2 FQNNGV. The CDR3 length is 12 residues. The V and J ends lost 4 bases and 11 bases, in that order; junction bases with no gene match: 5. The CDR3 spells CASSSPDRKQFF. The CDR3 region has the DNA TGTGCCAGCAGCTCACCGGACAGGAAGCAGTTCTTC.

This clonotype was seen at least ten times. The CDR3 region has the DNA TGTGCCAGCAGCTTAGAAGCGGGAGTGGCCTACAATGAGCAGTTCTTC. Its translation is CASSLEAGVAYNEQFF. V is TRBV7-2 and J is TRBJ2-1, with 8 bases identical to TRBD2. The CDR3 consists of 16 residues. Germline V gene lookup returns CDR1 SGHTA and CDR2 FQGNSA. The junction had 4 bases not matched to a gene; V was cut back by 1 base and J by 2 bases.

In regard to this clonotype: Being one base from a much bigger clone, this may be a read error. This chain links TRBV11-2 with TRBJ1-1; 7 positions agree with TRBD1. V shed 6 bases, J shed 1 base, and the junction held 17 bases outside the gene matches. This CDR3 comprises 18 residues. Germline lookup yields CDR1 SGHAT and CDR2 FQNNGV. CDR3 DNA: TGTGCCAGCAGTCGAGGGGGCGCAGGTCCTTGGTGGAACACTGAAGCTTTCTTT. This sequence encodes CASSRGGAGPWWNTEAFF.

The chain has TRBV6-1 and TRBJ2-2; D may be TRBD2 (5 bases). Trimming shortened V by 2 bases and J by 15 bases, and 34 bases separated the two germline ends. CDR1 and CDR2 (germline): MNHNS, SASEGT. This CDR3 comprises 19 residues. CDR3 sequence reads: CASSETLPVGAANTGELFF. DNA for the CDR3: TGTGCCAGCAGTGAAACCCTTCCCGTGGGCGCCGCGAACACCGGGGAATTGTTTTTT.

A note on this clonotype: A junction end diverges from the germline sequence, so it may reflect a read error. The CDR3 protein is CASSKQPAIYNSPLHF. Written as DNA, the CDR3 is TGTGCGAGCAGTAAACAGCCTGCCATATATAATTCACCCCTCCACTTC. The rearrangement uses TRBV6-5 and TRBJ1-6; D not certain. Germline CDR1 and CDR2: MNHEY and SVGAGI. The CDR3 loop spans 16 amino acids.

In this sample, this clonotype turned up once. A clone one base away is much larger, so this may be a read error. The CDR3 is CANRWGLAAPYEQHF. CDR3 coding DNA: TGTGCCAACAGGTGGGGACTAGCCGCACCTTACGAGCAGCACTTC. The chain recombines TRBV7-9 with TRBJ2-7; 9 positions match TRBD2. The germline V gene encodes CDR1 SEHNR and CDR2 FQNEAQ (reference sequence). The CDR3 loop spans 15 amino acids. Full variable domain (remainder filled in from reference TRBV7-9 and TRBJ2-7): DTGVSQNPRHKITKRGQNVTFRCDPISEHNRLYWYRQTLGQGPEFLTYFQNEAQLEKSRLLSDRFSAERPKGSFSTLEIQRTEQGDSAMYLCANRWGLAAPYEQHFGPGTRLTVT.

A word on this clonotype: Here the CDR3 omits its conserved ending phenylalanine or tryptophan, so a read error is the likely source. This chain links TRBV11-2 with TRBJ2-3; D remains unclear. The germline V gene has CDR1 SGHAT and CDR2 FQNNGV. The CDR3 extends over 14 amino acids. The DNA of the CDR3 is TGTGCTGGCAGCCCACAAACTCACACAGATAGGCAGTATTTA. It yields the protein CAGSPQTHTDRQYL.

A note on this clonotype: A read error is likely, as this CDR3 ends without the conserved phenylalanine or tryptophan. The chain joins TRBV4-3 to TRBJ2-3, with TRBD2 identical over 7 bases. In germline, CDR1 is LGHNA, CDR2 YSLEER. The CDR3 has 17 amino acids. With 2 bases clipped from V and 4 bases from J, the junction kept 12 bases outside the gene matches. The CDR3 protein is CASSQSCAGASADTQYP. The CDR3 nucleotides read TGCGCCAGCAGCCAAAGTTGTGCGGGAGCCTCCGCAGATACGCAGTATCCT.

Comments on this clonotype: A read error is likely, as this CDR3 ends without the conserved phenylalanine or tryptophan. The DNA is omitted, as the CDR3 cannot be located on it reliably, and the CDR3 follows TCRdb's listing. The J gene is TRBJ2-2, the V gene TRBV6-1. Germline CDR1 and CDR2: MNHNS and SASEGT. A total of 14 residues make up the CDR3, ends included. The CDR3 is CASMKRMDTGGLLY.

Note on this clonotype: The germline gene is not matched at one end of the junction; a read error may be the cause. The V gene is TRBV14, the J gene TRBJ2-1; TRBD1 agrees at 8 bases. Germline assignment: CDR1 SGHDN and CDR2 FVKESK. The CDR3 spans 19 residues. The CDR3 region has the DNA TGTGCCAGCAGACAAGACCTTACAGCCCGGGACAGGATGGGGATTGAGCAGTTCTTC. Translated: CASRQDLTARDRMGIEQFF. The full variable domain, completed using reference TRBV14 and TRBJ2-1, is EAGVTQFPSHSVIEKGQTVTLRCDPISGHDNLYWYRRVMGKEIKFLLHFVKESKQDESGMPNNRFLAERTGGTYSTLKVQPAELEDSGVYFCASRQDLTARDRMGIEQFFGPGTRLTVL.

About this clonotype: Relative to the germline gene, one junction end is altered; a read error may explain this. The CDR3 nucleotides are TGTGCCAGCAACTTACGGCAACTAGCGGGATTAAGGGACACGCAGTATTTT. Its protein product is CASNLRQLAGLRDTQYF. The V and J genes are TRBV7-8 and TRBJ2-3; 10 nucleotides agree with TRBD2. Germline V gives CDR1 SGHVS, CDR2 FQNEAQ. This CDR3 has 17 amino acids.

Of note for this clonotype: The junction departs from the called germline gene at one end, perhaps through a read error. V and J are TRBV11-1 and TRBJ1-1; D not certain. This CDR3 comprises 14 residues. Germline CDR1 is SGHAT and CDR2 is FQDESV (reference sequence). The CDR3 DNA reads TGTGTCAGCAGCTTCGGGCAGGACTACACTGAAGCCTTCTTT. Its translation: CVSSFGQDYTEAFF.

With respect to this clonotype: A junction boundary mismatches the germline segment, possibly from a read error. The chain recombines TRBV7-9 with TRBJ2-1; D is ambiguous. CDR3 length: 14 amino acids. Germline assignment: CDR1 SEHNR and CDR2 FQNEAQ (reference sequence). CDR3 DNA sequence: TGTGCCAGTTCTTATACAGTGTCCTACATTGAGCAGTTCTTC. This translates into CASSYTVSYIEQFF.

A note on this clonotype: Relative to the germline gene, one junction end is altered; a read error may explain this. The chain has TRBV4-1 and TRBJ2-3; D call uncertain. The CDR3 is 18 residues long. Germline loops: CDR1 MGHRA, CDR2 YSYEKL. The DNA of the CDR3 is TGTGCCAGCAGCAAACAAGGCATGGTAGCTGAAGACTCGGATACGCAGTATTTT. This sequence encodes CASSKQGMVAEDSDTQYF.

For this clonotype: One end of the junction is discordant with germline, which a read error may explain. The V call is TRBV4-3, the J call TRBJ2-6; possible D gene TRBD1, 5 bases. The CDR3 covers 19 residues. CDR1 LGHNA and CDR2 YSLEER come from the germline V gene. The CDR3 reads CAISQESSKIGSGANVLTF. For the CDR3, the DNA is TGCGCCATCAGCCAAGAGAGTAGCAAGATAGGCTCTGGGGCCAATGTCCTGACTTTC.